These 28 T cell receptor beta chains came from one sample sequenced in a study of tumor-infiltrating lymphocytes in localized non-small cell lung cancer. Some clones are missing from TCRdb's copy, which holds only in-frame ones; the method was immunoSEQ multiplex PCR. The sample records more than 20,000 clones, about two thirds being singletons. Input material: lung tumor tissue. These receptor sequences come from a human donor with non-small cell lung cancer.

The table lists this clone with a few counts. The chain recombines TRBV7-9 with TRBJ1-6; D may be TRBD1 (5 bases). From germline, CDR1 is SEHNR and CDR2 FQNEAQ (reference sequence). CDR3 length: 15 residues. The V and J ends lost 5 bases and 7 bases respectively, with 15 bases between them. CDR3 DNA: TGTGCCAGCAGCCTAGGGGAGGCTCCGAATTCACCCCTCCACTTT. Amino acid sequence: CASSLGEAPNSPLHF.

This chain uses TRBV2 with TRBJ1-5, with D possibly being TRBD1 (5 bases). The CDR3 runs 16 residues. Germline V lookup: CDR1 SNHLY, CDR2 FYNNEI. The V end was cut by 1 base, the J end by 0 bases, with 10 bases between. The CDR3 protein is CASSEEPGISNQPQHF. The CDR3 DNA sequence: TGTGCCAGCAGTGAAGAACCAGGGATTAGCAATCAGCCCCAGCATTTT.

In this sample, this clone turned up once. The chain couples TRBV5-6 to TRBJ1-1, with D possibly matching TRBD1 (6 bases). From germline, CDR1 is SGHDT and CDR2 YYEEEE. Trimming cost V 4 bases and J 7 bases, with 17 bases left between them. The CDR3 is 14 residues long. Here the CDR3 reads CASSVNVLTGEAFF. The CDR3 nucleotides read TGTGCCAGCAGCGTTAATGTCTTGACAGGTGAAGCTTTCTTT.

V and J are TRBV4-2 and TRBJ1-2; D is uncertain. CDR3 length: 15 amino acids. Germline V gives CDR1 LGHNA, CDR2 YNFKEQ. V gave up 0 bases and J gave up 2 bases, with 10 bases separating them. In DNA, the CDR3 is TGTGCCAGCAGCCAAGACAGAGGAGGAAACTATGGCTACACCTTC. Its protein product is CASSQDRGGNYGYTF.

This clone was seen only once. The chain uses TRBV18 and TRBJ1-2, with 7 bases identical to TRBD1. Germline-derived CDR1 and CDR2 are KGHSH and LQKENI. The CDR3 consists of 14 residues. V trimming: 4 bases; J trimming: 4 bases; junction bases outside the gene matches: 6. CDR3 DNA sequence: TGTGCCAGCTCACTACAGGGGAATAGCTATGGCTACACCTTC. This translates into CASSLQGNSYGYTF.

The chain uses TRBV30 and TRBJ2-7; a possible D gene is TRBD2 (5 bases). The CDR3 spans 13 residues. V was trimmed by 2 bases and J by 2 bases, leaving 10 bases between them. Germline loops: CDR1 GTSNPN, CDR2 SVGIG (reference sequence). The CDR3: CAWSTGNAYEQYF. The DNA for the CDR3 is TGTGCCTGGAGTACGGGGAATGCCTACGAGCAGTACTTC. The whole variable domain, remainder taken from reference TRBV30 and TRBJ2-7, is SQTIHQWPATLVQPVGSPLSLECTVEGTSNPNLYWYRQAAGRGLQLLFYSVGIGQISSEVPQNLSASRPQDRQFILSSKKLLLSDSGFYLCAWSTGNAYEQYFGPGTRLTVT.

V usage is TRBV7-2 and J usage is TRBJ1-6; D call uncertain. This CDR3 is 18 amino acids long. Trimming stripped 1 base from V and 5 bases from J, with 18 bases between. Germline assignment: CDR1 SGHTA and CDR2 FQGNSA. The CDR3 bases are TGTGCCAGCAGCTTAGTTCTATGGGCCCTCGGGGATAATTCACCCCTCCACTTT. This codes for CASSLVLWALGDNSPLHF.

Only one count was recorded for this clone. The V call is TRBV6-6, the J call TRBJ2-5; unclear D gene. Germline V gene lookup returns CDR1 MNHNY and CDR2 SVGAGI (reference sequence). Trimming removed 2 bases from V and 5 bases from J, with 3 bases in between. This CDR3 comprises 11 residues. The chain's CDR3 is CASSYSETQYF. The CDR3 coding sequence is TGTGCCAGCAGTTACAGCGAGACCCAGTACTTC.

The chain has TRBV7-2 and TRBJ2-1; TRBD1 might be the D (6 bases). Germline lookup yields CDR1 SGHTA and CDR2 FQGNSA. V was pared by 0 bases and J by 7 bases, with 25 bases between. The CDR3 extends over 19 amino acids. The CDR3 loop reads CASSLAGSIFNHGTNEQFF. The CDR3 DNA follows: TGTGCCAGCAGCTTAGCAGGCAGCATATTCAACCACGGGACAAATGAGCAGTTCTTC.

This chain joins TRBV25-1 and TRBJ1-2; the D is unclear. V was trimmed by 5 bases and J by 1 base, leaving 2 bases between them. This CDR3 has 11 residues. Germline V gene lookup returns CDR1 MGHDK and CDR2 SYGVNS. This CDR3 reads CASSNNYGYTF. CDR3 sequence (DNA): TGTGCCAGCAGTAATAACTATGGCTACACCTTC.

The V and J genes are TRBV7-2 and TRBJ2-7; D might be TRBD1 or TRBD2, each matching 6 bases. There are 15 residues in the CDR3. V lost 3 bases and J 4 bases, leaving 16 bases between the germline ends. Germline V CDR1 and CDR2: SGHTA, FQGNSA. CDR3 sequence (DNA): TGTGCCAGCAGCTTCCACCGGGGGCCTGAGTACGAGCAGTACTTC. This codes for CASSFHRGPEYEQYF.

In DNA form, the CDR3 reads TGTGCCAGCTCACTGGGACAGGTTAACGCTGGAAACACCATATATTTT. This sequence encodes CASSLGQVNAGNTIYF. The chain carries TRBV18 and TRBJ1-3; 8 positions match TRBD1. The germline CDR1 and CDR2 sequences are KGHSH and LQKENI. V was clipped by 4 bases and J by 2 bases; unmatched bases: 7. The CDR3 length is 16 residues.

The rearrangement links TRBV6-1 to TRBJ1-2; D not certain. The CDR3 extends over 13 amino acids. Germline V gives CDR1 MNHNS, CDR2 SASEGT. Trimming stripped 2 bases from V and 6 bases from J, with 10 bases between. The DNA of the CDR3 is TGTGCCAGCAGTGAAATAGGAGGGAATGGCTACACCTTC. Encoded protein: CASSEIGGNGYTF.

The sample holds one count of this clone. This chain uses TRBV18 with TRBJ2-2, with D uncertain. CDR3 length: 16 amino acids. V was clipped by 2 bases and J by 0 bases, with 10 bases between them. Germline V lookup: CDR1 KGHSH, CDR2 LQKENI. CDR3 amino acids: CASSPNAASNTGELFF. The CDR3, as DNA: TGTGCCAGCTCACCAAATGCAGCCTCGAACACCGGGGAGCTGTTTTTT.

This clone was counted between two and nine times. The CDR3 DNA sequence: TGTGCCTGGAGTGTGTCGCTCGGGGAGCTGTTTTTT. Its translation: CAWSVSLGELFF. This chain joins TRBV30 and TRBJ2-2; D is unclear. Germline V gene lookup returns CDR1 GTSNPN and CDR2 SVGIG (reference sequence). V was cut by 0 bases and J by 7 bases, with 6 bases left in between. CDR3 length: 12 residues. The full variable domain, rest sourced from reference TRBV30 and TRBJ2-2, is SQTIHQWPATLVQPVGSPLSLECTVEGTSNPNLYWYRQAAGRGLQLLFYSVGIGQISSEVPQNLSASRPQDRQFILSSKKLLLSDSGFYLCAWSVSLGELFFGEGSRLTVL.

The V gene is TRBV28, the J gene TRBJ1-2; tentative D call: TRBD1 (5 bases). The CDR3 runs 15 residues. Germline lookup yields CDR1 MDHEN and CDR2 SYDVKM. V was pared by 4 bases and J by 8 bases, with 20 bases between. Here the CDR3 DNA reads TGTGCCAGCAGTTCGCCGGCGGGGGGGAGATCCGGCTACACCTTC. The encoded protein is CASSSPAGGRSGYTF.

The chain recombines TRBV6-5 with TRBJ2-1, with D perhaps TRBD2 (5 bases). This CDR3 region has 15 residues. V lost 2 bases, J lost 0 bases, and 8 bases lay in between. Looked up from germline, CDR1 is MNHEY and CDR2 is SVGAGI. CDR3 protein: CASSYDAGSYNEQFF. CDR3 sequence (DNA): TGTGCCAGCAGTTACGATGCGGGCTCCTACAATGAGCAGTTCTTC.

V is TRBV6-1 and J is TRBJ1-2; D remains unclear. This CDR3 contains 13 residues. V lost 2 bases to trimming and J lost 2 bases, with 6 bases between them. Germline CDR1 MNHNS, CDR2 SASEGT. CDR3 bases: TGTGCCAGCAGTGAATCTGGGAACTATGGCTACACCTTC. Translation gives CASSESGNYGYTF.

The V and J genes are TRBV7-9 and TRBJ2-7, with a possible D match to TRBD1 (5 bases). V lost 4 bases and J 4 bases, leaving 17 bases between the germline ends. This CDR3 contains 15 residues. Germline V gene data show CDR1 as SEHNR and CDR2 as FQNEAQ (reference sequence). The CDR3 DNA is TGTGCCAGCAGCTCGGACAAGCAGGCTGTGTACGAGCAGTACTTC. Protein product: CASSSDKQAVYEQYF.

Relative to its sample, this clone is medium-sized. This chain connects TRBV5-4 to TRBJ1-2, with 9 bases aligning to TRBD1. The V gene end was trimmed by 3 bases and the J gene end by 4 bases; junction bases not matched to a gene: 7. The V gene's germline CDR1 is SGHNT and CDR2 YYREEE (reference sequence). CDR3 size: 15 residues. The CDR3 loop is CASSWGQGWGYGYTF. CDR3 sequence (DNA): TGTGCCAGCAGCTGGGGACAGGGATGGGGCTATGGCTACACCTTC.

The rearrangement uses TRBV19 and TRBJ1-5, with D unclear. The ends were cut back, 4 bases at V and 6 bases at J, with 10 bases in the middle. CDR3 length: 13 amino acids. Germline CDR1 and CDR2: LNHDA and SQIVND (reference sequence). CDR3 sequence (DNA): TGTGCCAGTAGTACCGACGGGCTTCAGCCCCAGCATTTT. Protein product: CASSTDGLQPQHF.

The chain uses TRBV18 and TRBJ1-4; 7 nucleotides align to TRBD1. V dropped 6 bases and J dropped 10; count of bases not matched to a gene: 8. CDR1 is KGHSH, CDR2 LQKENI, per germline. The CDR3 length is 13 residues. The CDR3 region has the DNA TGTGCCAGCTCGCGACAGGGTGGAGGAAAACTGTTTTTT. Translated: CASSRQGGGKLFF.

In its sample, this clone was seen once. The V call is TRBV6-6, the J call TRBJ2-7, with D perhaps given as TRBD1 or TRBD2 (5 bases each). Germline V gene lookup returns CDR1 MNHNY and CDR2 SVGAGI (reference sequence). Between the trimmed V and J ends, which lost 4 bases and 3 bases, there was a span of 19 bases. The CDR3 is 16 residues long. The CDR3 coding sequence is TGTGCCAGCAGTTCCCCCCGGGGCAACGGCGGCTACGAGCAGTACTTC. Its protein is CASSSPRGNGGYEQYF.

The chain uses TRBV10-2 and TRBJ1-1; D unclear. Trimming pared 4 bases from V and 1 base from J, leaving 10 bases between. From germline, CDR1 is WSHSY and CDR2 SAAADI. The CDR3 consists of 14 residues. The chain's CDR3 is CASSVRSPNTEAFF. The CDR3 nucleotides read TGCGCCAGCAGTGTCCGAAGCCCGAACACTGAAGCTTTCTTT.

This clone is deemed medium-sized (0.01 to 0.1%). The chain couples TRBV5-1 to TRBJ2-3, with D possibly called TRBD1 or TRBD2 (5 bases each). The CDR3 covers 15 residues. V lost 0 bases and J lost 0, with 8 bases in between. Germline V gene data show CDR1 as SGHRS and CDR2 as YFSETQ. CDR3 in DNA: TGCGCCAGCAGCTTGGGGGGGAGTAGCACAGATACGCAGTATTTT. Translating it yields CASSLGGSSTDTQYF.

In its sample, this clone was seen a few times. The J gene is TRBJ1-1, the V gene TRBV5-4; no reliable D call. Trimming cost V 4 bases and J 1 base, with 11 bases left between them. CDR3 length equals 14 residues. Per germline, CDR1 SGHNT and CDR2 YYREEE (reference sequence). CDR3: CASSGGWSNTEAFF. DNA for the CDR3: TGTGCCAGCAGCGGAGGGTGGTCGAACACTGAAGCTTTCTTT.

The rearrangement uses TRBV10-3 and TRBJ1-1; D unclear. This CDR3 is built from 13 residues. Germline CDR1 ENHRY, CDR2 SYGVKD. V dropped 6 bases and J dropped 3 bases, with 11 bases sitting between them. The CDR3 sequence: CAIRKGRDTEAFF. Written as DNA, the CDR3 is TGTGCCATCAGGAAGGGAAGGGACACTGAAGCTTTCTTT.

The CDR3 here is CASSRVTLSEKLFF. CDR3 bases: TGTGCCAGCAGCCGGGTAACGCTGAGTGAAAAACTGTTTTTT. The J gene is TRBJ1-4, the V gene TRBV6-1; D is ambiguous. V lost 6 bases, J lost 7 bases, and 15 bases lay in between. Germline V CDR1 and CDR2: MNHNS, SASEGT. This CDR3 is 14 amino acids long.